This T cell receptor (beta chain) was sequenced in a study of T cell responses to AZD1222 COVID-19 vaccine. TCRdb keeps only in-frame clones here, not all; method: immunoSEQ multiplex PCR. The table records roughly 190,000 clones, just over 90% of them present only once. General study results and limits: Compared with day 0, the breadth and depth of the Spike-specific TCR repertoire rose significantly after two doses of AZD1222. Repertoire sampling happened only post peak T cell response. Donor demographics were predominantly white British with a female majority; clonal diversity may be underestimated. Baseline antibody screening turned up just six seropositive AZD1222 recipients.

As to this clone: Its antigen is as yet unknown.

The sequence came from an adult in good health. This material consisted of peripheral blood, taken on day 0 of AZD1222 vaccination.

The CDR3, as DNA: TGTGCCAGCAGCAATACAGGTCCGCGGGGAGCTTTCTTT. It translates to CASSNTGPRGAFF. V is TRBV3-1 (or the pseudogene TRBV3-2) and J is TRBJ1-1; D perhaps matches TRBD1 (5 bases). Germline CDR1 and CDR2: LGHDT and YNNKEL (reference sequence). Trimming took off 5 bases at V and 10 bases at J, with 17 bases between the two ends. This CDR3 is 13 amino acids long.